A selection of T cell receptor beta chains follows, all from one sample in a study of technical replicates of blood from four donors. Libraries were prepared by immunoSEQ multiplex PCR; TCRdb keeps only in-frame clonotypes and omits some of them. The data contain about 87,000 clones, around 95% of them singletons. Sequencing was performed on T cells isolated from PBMCs. These receptors were obtained from a human donor in good health. Both conserved end residues are part of each CDR3. Fields, in order: D gene, clone size, J gene, V gene, CDR3 protein, CDR3 DNA. The D gene is left open where the match is weak. Not all rows give a size; the values are once, few, many and, for expanded clones, a class.

NA,once,TRBJ1-1,TRBV13,CASSSVGVLAGVKSNTEAFF,TGTGCCAGCAGCTCGGTCGGCGTGTTGGCAGGCGTTAAGTCGAACACTGAAGCTTTCTTT
NA,NA,TRBJ1-1,TRBV5-4,CASRPVQENTEAFF,TGTGCCAGCAGGCCAGTACAGGAGAACACTGAAGCTTTCTTT
TRBD2,NA,TRBJ2-7,TRBV27,CASSPLAGAYEQYF,TGTGCCAGCAGTCCGCTAGCGGGAGCCTACGAGCAGTACTTC
NA,NA,TRBJ1-1,TRBV7-3,CASSLFHLDGTPGTEAFF,TGTGCCAGCAGCTTATTCCACCTCGACGGCACCCCGGGCACTGAAGCTTTCTTT
NA,NA,TRBJ2-3,TRBV5-6,CASSLTLATDTQYF,TGTGCCAGCAGCCTTACCTTAGCCACAGATACGCAGTATTTT
NA,NA,TRBJ2-7,TRBV30,CAWATGIQYEQYF,TGTGCCTGGGCCACCGGGATCCAATACGAGCAGTACTTC
TRBD2,NA,TRBJ2-3,TRBV13,CASSSYSASGRAADTQYF,TGTGCCAGCAGCTCCTACTCAGCTAGCGGGAGGGCCGCAGATACGCAGTATTTT
NA,once,TRBJ2-6,TRBV6-1,CASSELGVTGANVLTF,TGTGCCAGCAGTGAACTCGGTGTGACTGGGGCCAACGTCCTGACTTTC
TRBD2,NA,TRBJ2-3,TRBV11-2,CASSTRLAGESDTQYF,TGTGCCAGCAGCACAAGACTAGCGGGAGAGTCAGATACGCAGTATTTT
NA,NA,TRBJ2-2,TRBV4-1,CASSQGAYTGELFF,TGCGCCAGCAGCCAAGGGGCCTACACCGGGGAGCTGTTTTTT
TRBD1,NA,TRBJ1-4,TRBV5-3,CARSYGQGANEKLFF,TGTGCCAGAAGCTATGGACAGGGTGCTAATGAAAAACTGTTTTTT
TRBD2,NA,TRBJ2-1,TRBV5-1,CASSLVPSGGVDEQFF,TGCGCCAGCAGCTTGGTTCCCTCGGGAGGAGTGGATGAGCAGTTCTTC
NA,NA,TRBJ2-3,TRBV28,CASSFQGSTDTQYF,TGTGCCAGCAGTTTTCAGGGTAGCACAGATACGCAGTATTTT
NA,NA,TRBJ1-4,TRBV2,CASSDSLGRNNEKLFF,TGTGCCAGCAGTGATAGTCTAGGGAGGAATAATGAAAAACTGTTTTTT
TRBD1,NA,TRBJ2-7,TRBV19,CASRRDRAVNEQYF,TGTGCCAGTAGGAGGGACAGGGCAGTCAACGAGCAGTACTTC
TRBD2,NA,TRBJ2-1,TRBV2,CASSVGRVGSEQFF,TGTGCCAGCAGTGTCGGGAGGGTGGGCTCTGAGCAGTTCTTC
TRBD2,NA,TRBJ2-1,TRBV4-1,CASRPRGTSGRVNNEQFF,TGCGCCAGCAGACCGAGAGGGACTAGCGGGAGGGTCAACAATGAGCAGTTCTTC
NA,NA,TRBJ1-4,TRBV9,CASSPQGAGEKLFF,TGTGCCAGCAGCCCCCAGGGCGCTGGGGAAAAACTGTTTTTT
NA,NA,TRBJ2-3,TRBV7-9,CASSHPPTTDTQYF,TGTGCCAGCAGCCATCCACCCACTACAGATACGCAGTATTTT
TRBD2,NA,TRBJ2-3,TRBV19,CASSIGSGSMNTQYF,TGTGCCAGTAGTATCGGTAGCGGGAGTATGAATACGCAGTATTTT
NA,NA,TRBJ2-7,TRBV4-3,CASSQGQQAIYEQYF,TGCGCCAGCAGCCAAGGGCAGCAGGCGATCTACGAGCAGTACTTC
TRBD1,NA,TRBJ2-1,TRBV9,CASSVYSGTEPYNEQFF,TGTGCCAGCAGCGTCTACTCGGGGACAGAGCCATACAATGAGCAGTTCTTC
TRBD2,NA,TRBJ2-3,TRBV27,CASSLGLAGGTDTQYF,TGTGCCAGCAGTCTCGGACTAGCGGGAGGCACAGATACGCAGTATTTT
NA,NA,TRBJ2-7,TRBV6-5,CASRLGSSSKYEQYF,TGTGCCAGCAGGCTAGGGAGTTCGAGCAAGTACGAGCAGTACTTC
NA,NA,TRBJ2-7,TRBV6-5,CASSQGLTYEQYF,TGTGCCAGCAGCCAGGGATTAACCTACGAGCAGTACTTC
TRBD2,NA,TRBJ2-1,TRBV12-5,CASGLVPLLLAGVIYNEQFF,TGTGCTAGTGGTTTGGTACCTTTACTACTAGCGGGAGTCATCTACAATGAGCAGTTCTTC
NA,NA,TRBJ1-3,TRBV7-6,CASSLEEVRGTIYF,TGTGCCAGCAGCTTAGAGGAGGTTCGGGGCACCATATATTTT
NA,NA,TRBJ1-1,TRBV15,CATSRKTGNTEAFF,TGTGCCACCAGCAGGAAGACGGGAAACACTGAAGCTTTCTTT
NA,NA,TRBJ1-1,TRBV7-9,CATNQVGTEAFF,TGTGCCACTAATCAGGTTGGCACTGAAGCTTTCTTT
TRBD2,NA,TRBJ2-1,TRBV5-5,CASSLVLGGSDEQFF,TGTGCCAGCAGCTTGGTGTTGGGGGGGAGCGATGAGCAGTTCTTC
TRBD1,NA,TRBJ1-2,TRBV13,CASSTYRGQYNYGYTF,TGTGCCAGCAGCACGTACAGGGGCCAATACAACTATGGCTACACCTTC